The 20 T cell receptor beta chains listed next were all sequenced from one sample in a study of shared clonotypes between healthy human individuals. Sequencing was performed with immunoSEQ multiplex PCR; in TCRdb, only in-frame clones are kept and a portion is missing. The table lists about 520,000 clones, around four fifths of them singletons, with approximately 12% in the top ten. The sequenced sample was PBMCs. The receptors were gathered from a woman aged 40 to 49 in good health. Some clones in this sample may be carry-over from other donors' samples.

This chain connects TRBV28 to TRBJ2-7; D could derive from TRBD1 or TRBD2 (6 bases each). CDR3 length: 14 residues. Germline V CDR1 and CDR2: MDHEN, SYDVKM. V lost 8 bases and J lost 13, with 27 bases in between. The CDR3 DNA reads as TGTGCCAGCGCCCCCCCGTCGGCGGGACAACAATTTTACTTC. Encoded protein: CASAPPSAGQQFYF.

This clone has at least ten counts. This CDR3 is also generated by other DNA sequences in the sample. The chain carries TRBV30 and TRBJ1-1; possible D gene TRBD1, 5 bases. The CDR3 extends over 13 amino acids. Germline values: CDR1 GTSNPN, CDR2 SVGIG (reference sequence). V was trimmed by 8 bases and J by 2 bases, leaving 15 bases between them. CDR3 sequence reads: CAGARWGNTEAFF. CDR3 nucleotides: TGTGCCGGGGCCCGATGGGGTAACACTGAAGCTTTCTTT.

In the case of this clone: With a far larger clone one base away, a read error is the likely cause. In the same sample, other DNA sequences code for this CDR3. The chain has TRBV29-1 and TRBJ1-1, with D maybe TRBD1 (6 bases). Per the germline V gene, CDR1 is SQVTM and CDR2 is ANQGSEA. The CDR3 extends over 13 amino acids. Written as DNA, the CDR3 is TGCAGTGTTAACGAACAGGGAGTCGGCGAAGCTTTCTTT. Amino acids: CSVNEQGVGEAFF.

The chain links TRBV30 to TRBJ1-1; D is ambiguous. The V and J ends lost 2 bases and 1 base respectively, with 11 bases between them. The CDR3 loop spans 14 amino acids. The germline gives CDR1 GTSNPN, CDR2 SVGIG (reference sequence). The CDR3 loop reads CAWSRGHENTEAFF. The CDR3 region has the DNA TGTGCCTGGAGTAGAGGCCACGAGAACACTGAAGCTTTCTTT.

The chain uses TRBV11-2 and TRBJ2-7; D possibly uses TRBD1 or TRBD2 (5 bases each). The V end lost 5 bases, the J end lost 2 bases, and 13 bases lay between the germline ends. Germline values: CDR1 SGHAT, CDR2 FQNNGV. The CDR3 is 14 amino acids. DNA of the CDR3: TGTGCCAGCAGCCATAACCGGGGACCCTACGAGCAGTACTTC. Translated: CASSHNRGPYEQYF.

Only a few counts were recorded for this clone. The chain is built from TRBV25-1 and TRBJ1-2; the match to TRBD1 covers 7 bases. The trim removed 6 bases at V and 6 bases at J, leaving 10 bases unmatched. Germline values: CDR1 MGHDK, CDR2 SYGVNS. CDR3 length: 14 amino acids. The CDR3 reads CASSRQGGEDGYTF. The CDR3 DNA reads TGTGCCAGCAGCCGACAGGGAGGAGAGGATGGCTACACCTTC.

This chain links TRBV5-1 with TRBJ2-7; D unclear. CDR3 length equals 14 residues. Germline values: CDR1 SGHRS, CDR2 YFSETQ. Trimming cost V 4 bases and J 2 bases, with 13 bases left between them. The CDR3 coding sequence is TGCGCCAGCAGCCGGGCGAACCCTACCTACGAGCAGTACTTC. Translation: CASSRANPTYEQYF. Filled out from reference TRBV5-1 and TRBJ2-7, the complete variable domain reads KAGVTQTPRYLIKTRGQQVTLSCSPISGHRSVSWYQQTPGQGLQFLFEYFSETQRNKGNFPGRFSGRQFSNSRSEMNVSTLELGDSALYLCASSRANPTYEQYFGPGTRLTVT.

V usage is TRBV2 and J usage is TRBJ2-5; D not resolved. The end of the DNA is better explained by TRBJ2-7, so the J call may be wrong. The CDR3 runs to 12 residues. The V gene's germline CDR1 is SNHLY and CDR2 FYNNEI. Here the CDR3 reads CASSATAYEQYF. CDR3 DNA: TGTGCCAGCAGTGCCACGGCCTACGAGCAGTACTTC.

Only a few counts were recorded for this clone. The chain joins TRBV5-1 to TRBJ2-5; TRBD2 aligns across 10 bases. The length of the CDR3 is 16 residues. Germline CDR1 reads SGHRS; CDR2 reads YFSETQ. V lost 1 base and J lost 5; bases outside the gene matches: 8. CDR3 nucleotides: TGCGCCAGCAGCTTGTGGCTAGCGGGAGTATCGGAGACCCAGTACTTC. Translation gives CASSLWLAGVSETQYF.

The rearrangement links TRBV4-1 to TRBJ2-5, with a tentative D call TRBD2 (6 bases). Between the trimmed V and J ends, which lost 6 bases and 4 bases, there was a span of 18 bases. This CDR3 is built from 15 residues. CDR1 and CDR2 from the germline V gene are MGHRA and YSYEKL. The DNA for the CDR3 is TGCGCCAGCAGGACAAATACGGGAGTCCCAGAGACCCAGTACTTC. It is translated as CASRTNTGVPETQYF.

Only one count was recorded for this clone. The chain joins TRBV5-1 to TRBJ2-5; 7 bases match TRBD1. CDR1 is SGHRS, CDR2 YFSETQ, per germline. With 0 bases clipped from V and 5 bases from J, the junction kept 4 bases outside the gene matches. The CDR3 consists of 14 residues. The CDR3 is CASSLEGGWETQYF. Written as DNA, the CDR3 is TGCGCCAGCAGCTTGGAAGGGGGCTGGGAGACCCAGTACTTC.

The chain couples TRBV18 to TRBJ2-7; 7 positions agree with TRBD2. The germline V gene has CDR1 KGHSH and CDR2 LQKENI. This CDR3 contains 14 residues. Germline trimming cut 6 bases from V and 5 bases from J; bases unmatched to any gene: 10. CDR3: CASSPREGRDEQYF. The CDR3 DNA follows: TGTGCCAGCTCCCCTCGCGAAGGGAGGGACGAGCAGTACTTC.

The rearrangement links TRBV18 to TRBJ2-2, with a weak D call TRBD2 (5 bases). The ends were cut back, 0 bases at V and 0 bases at J, with 8 bases in the middle. The germline V gene encodes CDR1 KGHSH and CDR2 LQKENI. The CDR3 is made up of 16 amino acids. CDR3 DNA: TGTGCCAGCTCACCACCGCGGAGGCCGAACACCGGGGAGCTGTTTTTT. This gives the protein CASSPPRRPNTGELFF. The full variable domain, its missing parts supplied by reference TRBV18 and TRBJ2-2, is NAGVMQNPRHLVRRRGQEARLRCSPMKGHSHVYWYRQLPEEGLKFMVYLQKENIIDESGMPKERFSAEFPKEGPSILRIQQVVRGDSAAYFCASSPPRRPNTGELFFGEGSRLTVL.

The V and J genes are TRBV4-2 and TRBJ2-1; 10 nucleotides match TRBD1. Germline CDR1 and CDR2: LGHNA and YNFKEQ. The CDR3 has 15 residues. The J segment lost 8 bases and the V segment lost 4 bases, leaving 8 bases of the junction unmatched. This chain's CDR3 is CASSPGTGALDEQFF. The CDR3 DNA is TGTGCCAGCAGCCCAGGGACAGGGGCTCTTGATGAGCAGTTCTTC.

This sequence joins TRBV7-2 and TRBJ2-7; D is unclear. Per germline, CDR1 SGHTA and CDR2 FQGNSA. The CDR3 is 16 amino acids. V gave up 1 base and J gave up 0 bases, with 13 bases separating them. The CDR3 spells CASSLVWPTISYEQYF. The CDR3 DNA reads as TGTGCCAGCAGCTTAGTCTGGCCCACCATCTCCTACGAGCAGTACTTC.

This clone was found once. The chain has TRBV5-1 and TRBJ2-2; 10 bases map to TRBD2. CDR1 and CDR2 (germline): SGHRS, YFSETQ. The CDR3 sequence is 19 residues long. With V trimmed by 0 bases and J by 5 bases, 13 bases remained unmatched. The CDR3 DNA reads as TGCGCCAGCAGCTTGGGATTAAGGGTCACTAGCGGGATTACCGGGGAGCTGTTTTTT. This encodes CASSLGLRVTSGITGELFF. Full variable domain (outside the CDR3, taken from reference TRBV5-1 and TRBJ2-2): KAGVTQTPRYLIKTRGQQVTLSCSPISGHRSVSWYQQTPGQGLQFLFEYFSETQRNKGNFPGRFSGRQFSNSRSEMNVSTLELGDSALYLCASSLGLRVTSGITGELFFGEGSRLTVL.

The rearrangement uses TRBV7-2 and TRBJ2-2; 13 bases are shared with TRBD2. V trimming: 4 bases; J trimming: 6 bases; junction bases outside the gene matches: 8. CDR1 SGHTA and CDR2 FQGNSA come from the germline V gene. This CDR3 spans 17 amino acids. The CDR3 loop is CASSSLAGGPGAGELFF. In DNA form, the CDR3 reads TGTGCCAGCAGCTCACTAGCGGGAGGGCCGGGCGCCGGGGAGCTGTTTTTT.

This clone has a single count. This chain connects TRBV9 to TRBJ2-1, with TRBD2 identical over 7 bases. The CDR3 length is 16 residues. V gave up 4 bases and J gave up 4 bases; unmatched junction bases: 11. Germline CDR1 reads SGDLS; CDR2 reads YYNGEE. The CDR3 coding sequence is TGTGCCAGCAGCCCAAGGGGCGGGAGTGGGTACAATGAGCAGTTCTTC. Amino acid sequence: CASSPRGGSGYNEQFF. Full variable domain (remainder filled in from reference TRBV9 and TRBJ2-1): DSGVTQTPKHLITATGQRVTLRCSPRSGDLSVYWYQQSLDQGLQFLIQYYNGEERAKGNILERFSAQQFPDLHSELNLSSLELGDSALYFCASSPRGGSGYNEQFFGPGTRLTVL.

The CDR3 nucleotides read TGCGCCAGCAGCTTGTTAGGGGCTGGCGACACAGATACGCAGTATTTT. It translates to CASSLLGAGDTDTQYF. The V call is TRBV5-1, the J call TRBJ2-3, with D possibly TRBD1 on 5 matching bases. The length of the CDR3 is 16 residues. V was shortened by 1 base and J by 2 bases, with 14 bases between the two germline ends. CDR1 SGHRS and CDR2 YFSETQ come from the germline V gene.

This clone appeared a few times. The V call is TRBV29-1, the J call TRBJ2-4, with D hard to call. V was cut by 6 bases and J by 11 bases, with 17 bases left in between. CDR1 and CDR2 (germline): SQVTM, ANQGSEA. The CDR3 length is 12 residues. CDR3 amino acids: CSVTDAERVQYF. CDR3 bases: TGCAGCGTGACCGACGCGGAGCGTGTTCAGTACTTC. Filled out from reference TRBV29-1 and TRBJ2-4, the complete variable domain reads SAVISQKPSRDICQRGTSLTIQCQVDSQVTMMFWYRQQPGQSLTLIATANQGSEATYESGFVIDKFPISRPNLTFSTLTVSNMSPEDSSIYLCSVTDAERVQYFGAGTRLSVL.